This note documents a single T cell receptor beta chain sequence. The antigen is unknown. The data belong to a study of T cell responses to AZD1222 COVID-19 vaccine. The overall study: The analysis combined second doses at about 4 or about 12 weeks. Study-level points and caveats: Increased Spike-specific TCR breadth and depth were observed after two AZD1222 doses. Every sample of the repertoires postdated the peak T cell response. White British people made up most donors, females outnumbered males, and clonal diversity was possibly underestimated.

CDR1 is MNHNY, CDR2 SVGAGI, per germline (reference sequence). Trimming shortened V by 6 bases and J by 2 bases, and 17 bases separated the two germline ends. CDR3 length equals 15 residues. Libraries were prepared by immunoSEQ multiplex PCR; TCRdb keeps only in-frame clonotypes and omits some of them. The sample consists of roughly 130,000 clones, around 87% of them appearing once. The J gene is TRBJ2-7, the V gene TRBV6-6, with a weak D call TRBD1 (5 bases). Specimen: peripheral blood, collected on day 0 of AZD1222 vaccination. The TCR comes from an adult in good health. The CDR3 region has the DNA TGTGCCAGCAGCATAGGTGACAGCAGTACCTACGAGCAGTACTTC. This codes for CASSIGDSSTYEQYF.